These 32 T cell receptor beta chains originate from one sample sequenced in a study of CD8 T cells in ankylosing spondylitis. No antigen has been identified for these receptors. Whole-study results and caveats: Blood from ankylosing spondylitis patients appeared to carry a characteristic roughly eight-variant TCR beta motif.

MiXCR was run by TCRdb on the 5' RACE reads, yielding one entry per CDR3 protein. Counted here are about 800,000 distinct CDR3 sequences, 12% occurring once; the ten biggest clones make up 0.51%. The sequencing sample was made of blood, either unsorted or a sorted T cell fraction (not recorded which). The origin of the receptors is a male donor with ankylosing spondylitis.

V gene TRBV6-5 combines with J gene TRBJ1-2, with a tentative D call TRBD1 (5 bases). This CDR3 contains 14 residues. V lost 0 bases to trimming and J lost 4 bases, with 9 bases between them. Germline loops: CDR1 MNHEY, CDR2 SVGAGI. CDR3 region: CASSYSDRLYGYTF. The CDR3 coding sequence is TGTGCCAGCAGTTACTCAGACAGACTCTATGGCTACACCTTC.

This clonotype was observed at least ten times. The rearrangement joins TRBV6-1 to TRBJ1-4, with unresolved D. The germline gives CDR1 MNHNS, CDR2 SASEGT. Trimming took off 5 bases at V and 2 bases at J, with 9 bases between the two ends. The CDR3 is 14 amino acids. The CDR3 coding sequence is TGTGCCAGCAGTCGCACCCCGACTAATGAAAAACTGTTTTTT. Translation gives CASSRTPTNEKLFF.

This clonotype was counted at least ten times. J is TRBJ2-5 and V is TRBV20-1, with D maybe TRBD1 (6 bases). The CDR3 spans 13 residues. Trimming took 3 bases from V and 1 from J, leaving 9 bases between them. CDR1 and CDR2 from the germline V gene are DFQATT and SNEGSKA (reference sequence). This chain's CDR3 is CSASQGGQETQYF. The CDR3 DNA reads TGCAGTGCTAGTCAAGGGGGCCAAGAGACCCAGTACTTC.

This clonotype was seen a handful of times. This rearrangement joins TRBV10-3 to TRBJ2-2; D tentatively fits TRBD1 or TRBD2 (5 bases each). The CDR3 has 17 amino acids. V was cut by 1 base and J by 3 bases, with 15 bases left in between. Germline values: CDR1 ENHRY, CDR2 SYGVKD. CDR3 sequence reads: CAISEFRDGTDTGELFF. The DNA of the CDR3 is TGTGCCATCAGTGAGTTTCGAGATGGGACCGACACCGGGGAGCTGTTTTTT.

This clonotype was found many times. The chain couples TRBV6-1 to TRBJ2-1, with D maybe TRBD2 (5 bases). The CDR3 contains 16 residues. The V gene's germline CDR1 is MNHNS and CDR2 SASEGT. Deletions cut 5 bases from V and 6 bases from J, with 20 bases between. CDR3 coding DNA: TGTGCCAGCAGTTTAGCGCGAGCCGCGTTCTCCAATGAGCAGTTCTTC. The encoded protein is CASSLARAAFSNEQFF.

This clonotype was seen just once. The CDR3 loop reads CSVGEEGRRGYTF. In DNA, the CDR3 is TGCAGCGTTGGGGAGGAGGGTCGAAGGGGCTACACCTTC. The gene calls are TRBV29-1 and TRBJ1-2; D remains unclear. Per the germline V gene, CDR1 is SQVTM and CDR2 is ANQGSEA. This CDR3 is built from 13 residues. V lost 4 bases and J lost 8, with 17 bases in between.

This clonotype was seen just once. V is TRBV4-3 and J is TRBJ2-3; no definite D call. The V end lost 3 bases, the J end lost 6 bases, and 13 bases lay between the germline ends. The CDR3 totals 14 residues. Germline V CDR1 and CDR2: LGHNA, YSLEER. CDR3 DNA: TGCGCCAGCAGCCAGATACTCTTTTCGGATACGCAGTATTTT. This translates into CASSQILFSDTQYF.

This clonotype was found many times. This chain connects TRBV29-1 to TRBJ2-7; 10 nucleotides agree with TRBD2. The V gene end was trimmed by 6 bases and the J gene end by 6 bases; junction bases not matched to a gene: 17. Germline-derived CDR1 and CDR2 are SQVTM and ANQGSEA. This CDR3 has 16 amino acids. The CDR3 reads CSVRALYLAGAGEQYF. In DNA, the CDR3 is TGCAGCGTGAGGGCCCTATACCTAGCGGGAGCAGGCGAGCAGTACTTC.

The chain combines TRBV18 with TRBJ1-2, with TRBD1 identical over 7 bases. Germline V gene data show CDR1 as KGHSH and CDR2 as LQKENI. There are 14 residues in the CDR3. Trimming at V came to 0 bases and at J to 7 bases, leaving 5 bases not matched to a gene. CDR3 in amino acids: CASSPPGQTFGYTF. DNA for the CDR3: TGTGCCAGCTCACCACCGGGACAGACGTTTGGCTACACCTTC.

The rearrangement links TRBV6-5 to TRBJ2-2; D is perhaps TRBD1 (5 bases). This CDR3 has 16 amino acids. The V end lost 0 bases, the J end lost 4 bases, and 12 bases lay between the germline ends. The germline gives CDR1 MNHEY, CDR2 SVGAGI. CDR3 residues: CASSYSRPGRTGELFF. As DNA, the CDR3 is TGTGCCAGCAGTTACTCGAGGCCAGGGCGCACCGGGGAGCTGTTTTTT.

This clonotype was recorded at least ten times. The rearrangement joins TRBV29-1 to TRBJ1-6; TRBD1 might be the D (5 bases). In germline, CDR1 is SQVTM, CDR2 ANQGSEA. Trimming left V 4 bases short and J 6 bases short, with 10 bases between. CDR3 length equals 13 residues. Here the CDR3 reads CSVGQFFNSPLHF. Here the CDR3 DNA reads TGCAGCGTTGGACAGTTTTTTAATTCACCCCTCCACTTT.

This clonotype was recorded only once. The rearrangement links TRBV4-2 to TRBJ2-7, with a weak D call TRBD2 (6 bases). CDR3 size: 15 residues. V dropped 2 bases and J dropped 2 bases, with 13 bases sitting between them. Per the germline V gene, CDR1 is LGHNA and CDR2 is YNFKEQ. The CDR3 nucleotides are TGTGCCAGCAGCCAAATGGGGGGATTAGCCTACGAGCAGTACTTC. It yields the protein CASSQMGGLAYEQYF.

This clonotype was seen ten or more times. The chain carries TRBV7-9 and TRBJ1-1, with D perhaps matching TRBD1 (5 bases). Deletions cut 5 bases from V and 7 bases from J, with 17 bases between. Per the germline V gene, CDR1 is SEHNR and CDR2 is FQNEAQ (reference sequence). CDR3 length: 14 residues. The CDR3 loop reads CASSLGRENFEAFF. The CDR3 bases are TGTGCCAGCAGCCTGGGACGGGAGAACTTTGAAGCTTTCTTT.

This clonotype came up a few times. The CDR3, as DNA: TGTGCCAGCTCACCGACCTCACAGGGGACTAACTATGGCTACACCTTC. Protein: CASSPTSQGTNYGYTF. The chain combines TRBV18 with TRBJ1-2; 7 bases map to TRBD1. The CDR3 is made up of 16 amino acids. In germline, CDR1 is KGHSH, CDR2 LQKENI. The trim removed 3 bases at V and 0 bases at J, leaving 7 bases unmatched.

This clonotype has just a few counts. The chain links TRBV20-1 to TRBJ1-1; D might be TRBD1 (5 bases). CDR1 is DFQATT, CDR2 SNEGSKA, per germline (reference sequence). There are 13 residues in the CDR3. The CDR3 DNA reads TGCAGCACCAACCGGGGGACGGACACTGAAGCTTTCTTT. It yields the protein CSTNRGTDTEAFF.

In its sample, this clonotype was seen a few times. This sequence joins TRBV7-2 and TRBJ2-3; the match to TRBD2 covers 15 bases. This CDR3 is built from 20 residues. Germline V gene data show CDR1 as SGHTA and CDR2 as FQGNSA. The ends lost 0 bases at V and 5 bases at J; junction bases unmatched: 12. CDR3 in DNA: TGTGCCAGCAGCTTAGCCCGGACTAGCGGGAGGGCTGTGTATAGAGATACGCAGTATTTT. This codes for CASSLARTSGRAVYRDTQYF.

This clonotype came up a few times. The chain links TRBV20-1 to TRBJ2-1, with D possibly being TRBD1 (6 bases). The V end lost 5 bases, the J end lost 5 bases, and 16 bases lay between the germline ends. From germline, CDR1 is DFQATT and CDR2 SNEGSKA (reference sequence). The length of the CDR3 is 14 residues. The CDR3 bases are TGCAGTGCTCTCCGAGGGGGTTGGAACAATGAGCAGTTCTTC. Its translation: CSALRGGWNNEQFF.

The J gene is TRBJ1-6, the V gene TRBV25-1; D gene uncertain. The germline V gene has CDR1 MGHDK and CDR2 SYGVNS. The CDR3 has 13 residues. V was clipped by 2 bases and J by 9 bases, with 8 bases between them. The CDR3 loop reads CASSEHGSSPLHF. The CDR3 nucleotides are TGTGCCAGCAGTGAACATGGGAGTTCACCCCTCCACTTT.

This clonotype was found many times. The chain joins TRBV27 to TRBJ1-2; a possible D gene is TRBD1 (5 bases). CDR1 is MNHEY, CDR2 SMNVEV, per germline (reference sequence). Trimming took off 6 bases at V and 6 bases at J, with 20 bases between the two ends. CDR3 length: 15 residues. In DNA, the CDR3 is TGTGCCAGCAGCACCACCACCCAGGGATTAAATGGCTACACCTTC. This translates into CASSTTTQGLNGYTF.

This clonotype was seen more than once but under ten times. V and J are TRBV7-2 and TRBJ1-2; D gene ambiguous. This CDR3 has 13 residues. The V gene lost 4 bases and the J gene lost 4 bases, with 10 bases spanning the gap. Germline V lookup: CDR1 SGHTA, CDR2 FQGNSA. The CDR3 DNA reads as TGTGCCAGCAGCTCGTCCCTCCTCTATGGCTACACCTTC. Its protein product is CASSSSLLYGYTF.

The V gene is TRBV20-1, the J gene TRBJ1-1; 8 nucleotides align to TRBD1. Germline V gene data show CDR1 as DFQATT and CDR2 as SNEGSKA (reference sequence). The CDR3 covers 13 residues. The CDR3 loop reads CRVSRGPDTEAFF. DNA for the CDR3: TGCAGGGTTAGCAGGGGGCCGGACACTGAAGCTTTCTTT.

This clonotype was recorded many times. The rearrangement joins TRBV28 to TRBJ1-2; D is unresolved. CDR3 length equals 13 residues. V lost 7 bases to trimming and J lost 4 bases, with 13 bases between them. Germline CDR1 is MDHEN and CDR2 is SYDVKM. CDR3 sequence: CASTWGGSYGYTF. The CDR3 region has the DNA TGTGCCAGCACTTGGGGAGGCAGCTATGGCTACACCTTC.

V usage is TRBV20-1 and J usage is TRBJ2-1, with D possibly TRBD2 on 5 matching bases. Germline V CDR1 and CDR2: DFQATT, SNEGSKA (reference sequence). The CDR3 extends over 16 amino acids. With 0 bases removed from V and 5 bases from J, the gap between germline ends came to 17 bases. CDR3 protein: CSARDYSWGANNEQFF. The CDR3 nucleotides are TGCAGTGCTAGAGATTATTCGTGGGGAGCCAACAATGAGCAGTTCTTC.

This clonotype was counted at least ten times. V gene TRBV20-1 combines with J gene TRBJ2-3; the D is unclear. CDR1 and CDR2 from the germline V gene are DFQATT and SNEGSKA (reference sequence). The CDR3 length is 15 residues. Trimming shortened V by 4 bases and J by 5 bases, and 19 bases separated the two germline ends. CDR3 coding DNA: TGCAGTGCTACCATTAATTTCCCTGCCAGAGATACGCAGTATTTT. As protein: CSATINFPARDTQYF.

This clonotype appeared a few times. The chain joins TRBV6-5 to TRBJ2-3; 7 bases are shared with TRBD2. The ends lost 2 bases at V and 10 bases at J; junction bases unmatched: 6. Per germline, CDR1 MNHEY and CDR2 SVGAGI. The CDR3 runs 13 residues. The CDR3 region has the DNA TGTGCCAGCAGTTACGGGAGGGCTTTAGCGCAGTATTTT. Encoded protein: CASSYGRALAQYF.

Points on this clonotype: A read error may be the cause here, since a much bigger clone is one base away. The conserved final phenylalanine or tryptophan is absent from the CDR3, which likely points to a read error. V gene TRBV29-1 combines with J gene TRBJ1-1; D may be TRBD1 (5 bases). The CDR3 contains 13 residues. V lost 6 bases, J lost 3 bases, and 14 bases lay in between. The V gene's germline CDR1 is SQVTM and CDR2 ANQGSEA. The CDR3 reads CSVVQVRDTEAFS. CDR3 bases: TGCAGCGTGGTACAGGTCCGAGACACTGAAGCTTTCTCT.

The chain carries TRBV19 and TRBJ2-1, with 8 positions matching TRBD2. The CDR3 has 15 amino acids. CDR1 and CDR2 (germline): LNHDA, SQIVND (reference sequence). The J segment lost 4 bases and the V segment lost 7 bases, leaving 9 bases of the junction unmatched. Here the CDR3 reads CASIPPGLGYNEQFF. The CDR3 DNA follows: TGTGCCAGTATCCCCCCGGGACTAGGGTACAATGAGCAGTTCTTC.

This chain links TRBV5-1 with TRBJ2-7, with 11 bases lining up with TRBD2. Germline trimming cut 5 bases from V and 2 bases from J; bases unmatched to any gene: 6. Germline V lookup: CDR1 SGHRS, CDR2 YFSETQ. The CDR3 runs 15 residues. For the CDR3, the DNA is TGCGCCAGCAGGTACGGGACTAGCGGAGCCTACGAGCAGTACTTC. It translates to CASRYGTSGAYEQYF.

This clonotype turned up a few times. The chain is built from TRBV5-6 and TRBJ2-1; TRBD2 matches 7 bases. V gave up 0 bases and J gave up 4 bases; unmatched junction bases: 7. From germline, CDR1 is SGHDT and CDR2 YYEEEE. The CDR3 loop spans 16 amino acids. The CDR3 region has the DNA TGTGCCAGCAGCTTGGTTGGTAGCGGGCTATACAATGAGCAGTTCTTC. Translated: CASSLVGSGLYNEQFF. The full variable domain, with the rest looked up from reference TRBV5-6 and TRBJ2-1, is DAGVTQSPTHLIKTRGQQVTLRCSPKSGHDTVSWYQQALGQGPQFIFQYYEEEERQRGNFPDRFSGHQFPNYSSELNVNALLLGDSALYLCASSLVGSGLYNEQFFGPGTRLTVL.

A few counts support this clonotype. The rearrangement uses TRBV5-1 and TRBJ2-7; no reliable D call. With 7 bases removed from V and 3 bases from J, the gap between germline ends came to 17 bases. CDR3 size: 14 residues. Germline V lookup: CDR1 SGHRS, CDR2 YFSETQ. The CDR3 DNA is TGCGCCAGCGGATCAGGCTTCGACTTCTACGAGCAGTACTTC. Its protein is CASGSGFDFYEQYF.

The V and J genes are TRBV28 and TRBJ2-3, with TRBD2 matching over 9 bases. With V trimmed by 5 bases and J by 0 bases, 9 bases remained unmatched. Germline V gene sequence: CDR1 MDHEN, CDR2 SYDVKM. This CDR3 is 17 amino acids long. The CDR3 loop reads CASSDPGLATSTDTQYF. The CDR3 DNA is TGTGCCAGCAGTGATCCGGGACTAGCAACTAGCACAGATACGCAGTATTTT.

This clonotype was recorded many times. The chain combines TRBV20-1 with TRBJ1-5, with TRBD1 matching over 8 bases. J lost 5 bases, V lost 5 bases, and 11 bases had no gene match. The CDR3 extends over 15 amino acids. Germline loops: CDR1 DFQATT, CDR2 SNEGSKA (reference sequence). CDR3 in amino acids: CSAVPPGGGDQPQHF. In DNA form, the CDR3 reads TGCAGTGCTGTCCCCCCAGGGGGCGGGGATCAGCCCCAGCATTTT.